The 3 T cell receptor beta chains below were found in one sample sequenced in a study of blood T cells in healthy people across ages. The second PCR ran roughly 6 to 11 cycles with a sample-barcoded 5' primer and J-beta primers. One entry per CDR3 protein, called by TCRdb with MiXCR from the 5' RACE reads. The data contain about 2 million distinct CDR3 sequences, around half of them singletons. The specimen sequenced was blood. The receptors originated from a woman in her forties in good health.

The sample holds a few counts of this clonotype. This sequence joins TRBV7-2 and TRBJ2-1, with D perhaps matching TRBD2 (7 bases). The CDR3 covers 15 residues. Germline CDR1 is SGHTA and CDR2 is FQGNSA. V lost 5 bases and J 5 bases, leaving 16 bases between the germline ends. CDR3 DNA sequence: TGTGCCAGCAGCCGCGTGAGGGGGGGGCACAATGAGCAGTTCTTC. This translates into CASSRVRGGHNEQFF.

The CDR3 region has the DNA TGTGCCATCAGTGAGCGGGACGGGTCCAATCAGCCCCAGCATTTT. This translates into CAISERDGSNQPQHF. V is TRBV10-3 and J is TRBJ1-5; tentatively, D is TRBD1 (5 bases). Deletions cut 2 bases from V and 3 bases from J, with 11 bases between. CDR1 is ENHRY, CDR2 SYGVKD, per germline. The CDR3 spans 15 residues.

The V gene is TRBV10-3, the J gene TRBJ2-5; D unresolved. V was shortened by 2 bases and J by 5 bases, with 9 bases between the two germline ends. The CDR3 spans 13 residues. CDR1 and CDR2 (germline): ENHRY, SYGVKD. The CDR3 sequence is CAISEKQEETQYF. CDR3 in DNA: TGTGCCATCAGTGAGAAGCAGGAGGAGACCCAGTACTTC.